One T cell receptor (beta chain) is described in this entry. The antigen is undetermined. Assay used: immunoSEQ multiplex PCR; TCRdb lists only in-frame clones, some missing. This sample yields tens of thousands of clones, of which 90% to 95% are seen a single time; 0.44% belongs to the top ten. This sample is drawn from a study of OX40 agonist ivuxolimab in advanced cancers. General study findings and limits: CD8+ T cells (on average) carried more expanded clones than CD4+ T cells.

Trimming pared 5 bases from V and 8 bases from J, leaving 18 bases between. The CDR3 has 14 amino acids. The germline CDR1 and CDR2 sequences are MNHNS and SASEGT. The sample here was CD4+ or CD8+ T cells sorted from blood, taken in a trial of the OX40 agonist ivuxolimab. V usage is TRBV6-1 and J usage is TRBJ1-1; D is undetermined. This TCR derives from an adult with an advanced solid tumor such as melanoma, head and neck, liver or kidney cancer. The CDR3 nucleotides are TGTGCCAGCAGTTCATCGGGGTGGCAAACCGAAGCTTTCTTT. This gives the protein CASSSSGWQTEAFF.